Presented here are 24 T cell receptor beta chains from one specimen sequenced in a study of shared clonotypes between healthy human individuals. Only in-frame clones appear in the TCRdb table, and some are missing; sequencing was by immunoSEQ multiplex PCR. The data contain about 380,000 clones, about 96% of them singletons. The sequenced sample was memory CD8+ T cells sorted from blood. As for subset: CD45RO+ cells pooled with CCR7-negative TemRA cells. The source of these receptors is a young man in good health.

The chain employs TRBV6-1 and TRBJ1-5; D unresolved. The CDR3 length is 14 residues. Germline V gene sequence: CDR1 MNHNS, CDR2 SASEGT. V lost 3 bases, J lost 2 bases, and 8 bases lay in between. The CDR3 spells CASSEGYGNQPQHF. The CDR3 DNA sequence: TGTGCCAGCAGTGAGGGATACGGCAATCAGCCCCAGCATTTT.

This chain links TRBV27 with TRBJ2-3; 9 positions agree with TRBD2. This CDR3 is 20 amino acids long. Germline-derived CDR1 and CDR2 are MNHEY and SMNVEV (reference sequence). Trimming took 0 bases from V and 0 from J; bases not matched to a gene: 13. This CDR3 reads CASSLSAWGLAEASTDTQYF. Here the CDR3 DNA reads TGTGCCAGCAGTTTATCTGCTTGGGGACTAGCAGAAGCTAGCACAGATACGCAGTATTTT.

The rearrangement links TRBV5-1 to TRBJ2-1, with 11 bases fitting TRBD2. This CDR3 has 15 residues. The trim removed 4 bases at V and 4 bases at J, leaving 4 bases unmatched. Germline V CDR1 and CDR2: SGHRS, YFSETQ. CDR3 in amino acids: CASSLTSGKYNEQFF. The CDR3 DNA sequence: TGCGCCAGCAGCCTGACTAGCGGGAAGTACAATGAGCAGTTCTTC.

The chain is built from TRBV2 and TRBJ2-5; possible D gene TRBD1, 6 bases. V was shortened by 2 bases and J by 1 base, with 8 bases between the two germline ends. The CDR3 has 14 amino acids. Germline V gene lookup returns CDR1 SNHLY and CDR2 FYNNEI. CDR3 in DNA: TGTGCCAGCAGTGAAAGACAGGCCCAAGAGACCCAGTACTTC. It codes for CASSERQAQETQYF.

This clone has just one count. CDR3 amino acids: CASSDGRAYEQYF. The CDR3 DNA sequence: TGCGCCAGCAGTGACGGGAGGGCCTACGAGCAGTACTTC. This chain joins TRBV10-1 and TRBJ2-7; 8 bases map to TRBD2. The germline CDR1 and CDR2 sequences are WNHNN and SYGVQD (reference sequence). The CDR3 consists of 13 residues. J lost 2 bases, V lost 3 bases, and 0 bases had no gene match.

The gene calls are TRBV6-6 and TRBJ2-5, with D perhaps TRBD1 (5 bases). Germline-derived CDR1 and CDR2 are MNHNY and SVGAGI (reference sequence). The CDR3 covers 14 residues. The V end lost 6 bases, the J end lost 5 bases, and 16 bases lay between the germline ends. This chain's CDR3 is CASRHSQGRETQYF. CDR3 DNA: TGTGCCAGCAGACATTCTCAGGGCCGGGAGACCCAGTACTTC.

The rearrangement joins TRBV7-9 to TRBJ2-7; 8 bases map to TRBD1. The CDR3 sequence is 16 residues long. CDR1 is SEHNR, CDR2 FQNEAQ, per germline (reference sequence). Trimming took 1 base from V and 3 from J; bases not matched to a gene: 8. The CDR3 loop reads CASSLGPTGESYEQYF. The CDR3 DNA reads TGTGCCAGCAGCTTAGGTCCGACAGGGGAGAGCTACGAGCAGTACTTC. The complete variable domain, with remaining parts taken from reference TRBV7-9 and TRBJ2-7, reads DTGVSQNPRHKITKRGQNVTFRCDPISEHNRLYWYRQTLGQGPEFLTYFQNEAQLEKSRLLSDRFSAERPKGSFSTLEIQRTEQGDSAMYLCASSLGPTGESYEQYFGPGTRLTVT.

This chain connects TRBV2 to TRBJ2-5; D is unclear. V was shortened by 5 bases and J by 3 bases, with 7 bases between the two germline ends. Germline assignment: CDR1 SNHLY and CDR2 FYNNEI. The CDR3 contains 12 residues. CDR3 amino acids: CASSPREETQYF. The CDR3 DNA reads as TGTGCCAGCAGTCCTAGGGAAGAGACCCAGTACTTC.

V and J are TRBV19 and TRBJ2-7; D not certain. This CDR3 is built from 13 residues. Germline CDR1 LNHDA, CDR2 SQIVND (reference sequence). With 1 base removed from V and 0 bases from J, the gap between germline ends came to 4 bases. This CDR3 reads CASSIAVSYEQYF. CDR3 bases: TGTGCCAGTAGTATAGCTGTCTCCTACGAGCAGTACTTC.

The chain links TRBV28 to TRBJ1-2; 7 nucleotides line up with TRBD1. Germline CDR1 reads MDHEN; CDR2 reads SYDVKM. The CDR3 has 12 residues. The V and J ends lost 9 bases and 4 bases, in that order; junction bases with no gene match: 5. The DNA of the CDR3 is TGTGCCAGAACAGGGGATTCCTATGGCTACACCTTC. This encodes CARTGDSYGYTF.

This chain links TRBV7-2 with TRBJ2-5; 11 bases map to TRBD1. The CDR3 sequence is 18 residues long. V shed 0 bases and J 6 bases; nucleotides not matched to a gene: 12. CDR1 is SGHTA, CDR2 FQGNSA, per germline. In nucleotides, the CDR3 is TGTGCCAGCAGCTTAGCCGGATCTGGGACAGGGGGAGGGAAGACCCAGTACTTC. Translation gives CASSLAGSGTGGGKTQYF.

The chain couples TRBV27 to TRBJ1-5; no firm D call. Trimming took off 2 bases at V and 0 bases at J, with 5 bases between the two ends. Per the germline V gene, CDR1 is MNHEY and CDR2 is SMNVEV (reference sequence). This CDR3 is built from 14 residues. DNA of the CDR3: TGTGCCAGCAGTTTACACCATAGCAATCAGCCCCAGCATTTT. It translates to CASSLHHSNQPQHF.

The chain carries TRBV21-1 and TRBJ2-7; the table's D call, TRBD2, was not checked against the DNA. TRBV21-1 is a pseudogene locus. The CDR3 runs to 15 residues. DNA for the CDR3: TGTGCCAGCAGCAACGAGGGAGGGCTGACTTGCGAGCAGTACTTC. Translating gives CASSNEGGLTCEQYF.

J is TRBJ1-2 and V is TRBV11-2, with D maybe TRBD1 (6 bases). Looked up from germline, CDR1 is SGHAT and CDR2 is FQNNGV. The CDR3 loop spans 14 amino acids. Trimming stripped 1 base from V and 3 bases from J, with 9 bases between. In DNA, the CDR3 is TGTGCCAGCAGCTTAGTTCCAGGGGACTATGGCTACACCTTC. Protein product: CASSLVPGDYGYTF.

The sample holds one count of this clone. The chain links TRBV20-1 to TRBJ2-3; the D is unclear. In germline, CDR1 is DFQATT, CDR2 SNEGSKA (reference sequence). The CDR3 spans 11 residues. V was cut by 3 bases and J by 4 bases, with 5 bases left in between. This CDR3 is CSASGPDTQYF. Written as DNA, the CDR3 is TGCAGTGCTAGCGGACCAGATACGCAGTATTTT.

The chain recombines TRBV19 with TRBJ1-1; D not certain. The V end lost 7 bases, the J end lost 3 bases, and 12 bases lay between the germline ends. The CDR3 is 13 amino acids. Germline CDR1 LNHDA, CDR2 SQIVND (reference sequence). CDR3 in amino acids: CASIIYEDTEAFF. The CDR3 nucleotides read TGTGCCAGTATTATCTACGAGGACACTGAAGCTTTCTTT.

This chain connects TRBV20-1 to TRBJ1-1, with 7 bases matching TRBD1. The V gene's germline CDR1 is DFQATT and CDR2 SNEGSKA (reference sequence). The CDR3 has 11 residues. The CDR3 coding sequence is TGCAGCACTCGCCAGGGGGCTGAAGCTTTCTTT. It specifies CSTRQGAEAFF.

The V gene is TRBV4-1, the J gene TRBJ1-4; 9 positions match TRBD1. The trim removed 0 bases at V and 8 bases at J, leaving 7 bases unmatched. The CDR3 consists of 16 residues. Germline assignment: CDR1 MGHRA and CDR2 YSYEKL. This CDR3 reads CASSQDHRGLREKLFF. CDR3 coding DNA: TGCGCCAGCAGCCAAGACCACAGGGGGCTTCGCGAAAAACTGTTTTTT.

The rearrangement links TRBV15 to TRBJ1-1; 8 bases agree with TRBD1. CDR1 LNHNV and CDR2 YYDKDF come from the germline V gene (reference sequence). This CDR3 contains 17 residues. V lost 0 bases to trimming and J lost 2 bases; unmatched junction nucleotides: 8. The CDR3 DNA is TGTGCCACCAGCAGAGACCTTCAGGGGGCGGGAAACACTGAAGCTTTCTTT. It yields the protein CATSRDLQGAGNTEAFF.

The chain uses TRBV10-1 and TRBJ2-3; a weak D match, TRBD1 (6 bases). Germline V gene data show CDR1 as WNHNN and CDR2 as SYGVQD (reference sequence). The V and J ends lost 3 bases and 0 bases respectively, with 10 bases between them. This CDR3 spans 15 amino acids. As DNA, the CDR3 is TGCGCCAGCAGTGATTTCACAGGGAGCACAGATACGCAGTATTTT. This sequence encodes CASSDFTGSTDTQYF.

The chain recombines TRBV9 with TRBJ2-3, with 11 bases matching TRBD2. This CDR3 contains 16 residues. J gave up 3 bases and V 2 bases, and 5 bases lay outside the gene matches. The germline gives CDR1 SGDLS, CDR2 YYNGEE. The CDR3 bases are TGTGCCAGCAGCGTGACTAGCGGGGTGGGGACAGATACGCAGTATTTT. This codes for CASSVTSGVGTDTQYF.

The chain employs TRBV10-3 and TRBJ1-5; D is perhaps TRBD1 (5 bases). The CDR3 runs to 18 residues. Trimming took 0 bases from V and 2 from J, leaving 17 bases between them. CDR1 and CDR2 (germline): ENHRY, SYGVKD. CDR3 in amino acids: CAISESVAGLRGNQPQHF. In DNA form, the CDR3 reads TGTGCCATCAGTGAGTCGGTGGCAGGGCTACGGGGCAATCAGCCCCAGCATTTT.

In nucleotides, the CDR3 is TGCAGTGCTACAGGGGACTATGGCTACACCTTC. This sequence encodes CSATGDYGYTF. The chain links TRBV20-1 to TRBJ1-2; D perhaps matches TRBD1 (6 bases). Between the trimmed V and J ends, which lost 4 bases and 3 bases, there was a span of 6 bases. Germline loops: CDR1 DFQATT, CDR2 SNEGSKA (reference sequence). This CDR3 is 11 amino acids long.

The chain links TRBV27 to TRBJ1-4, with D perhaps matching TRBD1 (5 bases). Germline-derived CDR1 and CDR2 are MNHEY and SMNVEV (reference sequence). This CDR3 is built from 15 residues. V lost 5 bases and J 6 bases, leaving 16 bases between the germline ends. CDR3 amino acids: CASSARTRSDEKLFF. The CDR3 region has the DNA TGTGCCAGCAGTGCACGGACAAGGTCGGATGAAAAACTGTTTTTT.